Sequencing of this T cell receptor beta chain was carried out in a study of vaccination and CD4 T cells after COVID-19. Study-wide findings and caveats: Spike mono-reactivity was the property of 304 of 307 vaccine-specific clones in convalescent patients. There was no significant change from around 19 to 38 median reactive clonotypes. Convalescent patients displayed a median roughly 90% of reactive clones emerging only post-vaccination.

The assay that was used to sequence DNA from cultured CD4+ T cells was the Oncomine TCR Beta short-read assay. TCRdb redid the calling of the PCR reads with MiXCR, one entry per CDR3 protein. The repertoire has approximately 12,000 distinct CDR3 sequences, 25% to 35% of them found once; the top ten carry about 13%. As for this clonotype: Its antigen is not known.

The germline gives CDR1 LNHDA, CDR2 SQIVND (reference sequence). V lost 5 bases to trimming and J lost 5 bases, with 12 bases between them. This CDR3 has 13 residues. The treatment here: approximately nine-day PBMC culture with coronavirus spike peptide pools or control peptides (ViraFEST assay). Wells that each held around 2 million PBMCs were cultured with around 9.9 IU/ml IL-2 and 10 ug/ml peptide pools. The V gene is TRBV19, the J gene TRBJ1-2; D is perhaps TRBD1 (5 bases). The source material was CD4+ T cells from blood, cultured in vitro, sampled after SARS-CoV-2 vaccination. This sequence was found in a human donor who had recovered from COVID-19. CDR3 sequence reads: CASSSAGGYGYTF. The DNA of the CDR3 is TGTGCCAGTAGTTCCGCGGGGGGGTATGGCTACACCTTC.